The present T cell receptor beta chain was sequenced within a study of T cells expressing NK-cell markers. TCRdb reprocessed the 5' RACE reads and reports one entry per CDR3 protein, with no DNA. The sample features about 440,000 distinct CDR3 sequences, with under 7.5% in its top ten. Germline V CDR1 and CDR2: MNHEY, SMNVEV (reference sequence). The CDR3 sequence is 16 residues long. This TCR came from a woman aged 18 to 75 in good health. This chain uses TRBV27 with TRBJ2-7; TCRdb names TRBD2, which stays unverified in the absence of DNA. Material for sequencing was blood T cells: a sorted CD56 or NKG2C T cell subset, CD4+ or CD8+ T cells, or bulk PBMC T cells (not recorded which). The CDR3 sequence: CASSLGGGGFSYEQYF.